Sequencing of this T cell receptor (beta chain) was carried out in a study of blood T cell repertoires in COVID-19. The wider study: Sample material is recorded as cDNA or gDNA derived from T cells, B-cell-depleted T cells, or PBMCs.

V was clipped by 9 bases and J by 1 base, with 18 bases between them. Germline V gene sequence: CDR1 KGHDR, CDR2 SFDVKD. CDR3 length equals 16 residues. Repertoires were generated with immunoSEQ multiplex PCR, while TCRdb's copy carries only in-frame clones and drops some. The data contain about 42,000 clones, approximately 86% of them singletons. This chain links TRBV24-1 with TRBJ2-1; D perhaps matches TRBD2 (5 bases). The sample comprised peripheral blood. This TCR was recovered from a man aged 45-60 years with active COVID-19. For the CDR3, the DNA is TGTGCCACCCCCCGTGGGCTCCGCGGGTCCTACAATGAGCAGTTCTTC. Protein sequence: CATPRGLRGSYNEQFF.